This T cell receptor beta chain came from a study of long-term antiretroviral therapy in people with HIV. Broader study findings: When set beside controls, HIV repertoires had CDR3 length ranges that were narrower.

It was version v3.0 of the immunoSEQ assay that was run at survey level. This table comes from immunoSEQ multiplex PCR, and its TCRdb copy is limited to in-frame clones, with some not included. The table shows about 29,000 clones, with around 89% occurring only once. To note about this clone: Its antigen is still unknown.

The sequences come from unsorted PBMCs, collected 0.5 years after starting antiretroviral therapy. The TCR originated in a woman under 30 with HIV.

The CDR3 DNA is TGTGCCAGCAGCGAAAGCGGGAGGGTAGCGGGCACCGGGGAGCTGTTTTTT. It codes for CASSESGRVAGTGELFF. J is TRBJ2-2 and V is TRBV7-2; TRBD2 aligns across 10 bases. CDR3 length: 17 amino acids. V trimming: 5 bases; J trimming: 4 bases; junction bases outside the gene matches: 10. Germline CDR1 and CDR2: SGHTA and FQGNSA.